A single sample is the source of the 15 T cell receptor beta chains below, sequenced in a study of monozygotic twins with inflammatory bowel disease (dated by TCRdb to between 2018 and 2021). The library was made by 5' RACE. The data were produced on an Illumina HiSeq 2500. TCRdb reprocessed the public reads and reports one entry per CDR3 protein sequence, without DNA. The sample's table lists a count of roughly 320,000 distinct CDR3 sequences. The ten biggest clones cover 5.6% of the sample. The specimen was blood. The receptors here all came from a human donor with ulcerative colitis or Crohn's disease, or a healthy co-twin of an affected twin (not recorded which).

The chain couples TRBV29-1 to TRBJ2-1; TCRdb's D call of TRBD1 is untestable without DNA. Germline V gene data show CDR1 as SQVTM and CDR2 as ANQGSEA. This CDR3 spans 11 amino acids. This CDR3 reads CSVDWRVEQFF.

The chain combines TRBV12-3 or TRBV12-4 with TRBJ2-7; the TCRdb D gene call, TRBD1, has no DNA to confirm it. The CDR3 is 14 amino acids. CDR3 sequence: CASRPSLDRAEQYF.

This chain's CDR3 is CASSPTQGSYGYTF. The chain uses TRBV18 and TRBJ1-2; TCRdb calls TRBD1, which cannot be checked without DNA. The CDR3 is made up of 14 amino acids. Germline-derived CDR1 and CDR2 are KGHSH and LQKENI.

This chain uses TRBV28 with TRBJ2-7; TCRdb calls TRBD1, which cannot be checked without DNA. The CDR3 contains 15 residues. From germline, CDR1 is MDHEN and CDR2 SYDVKM. The CDR3 loop is CASSLLGTGGQEQYF. Full variable domain (missing parts from reference TRBV28 and TRBJ2-7): DVKVTQSSRYLVKRTGEKVFLECVQDMDHENMFWYRQDPGLGLRLIYFSYDVKMKEKGDIPEGYSVSREKKERFSLILESASTNQTSMYLCASSLLGTGGQEQYFGPGTRLTVT.

This chain uses TRBV7-9 with TRBJ2-7. The CDR3 loop spans 15 amino acids. Germline V CDR1 and CDR2: SEHNR, FQNEAQ (reference sequence). The chain's CDR3 is CASSPLWEVSYEQYF.

The V gene is TRBV6-6, the J gene TRBJ1-3. CDR1 and CDR2 from the germline V gene are MNHNY and SVGAGI (reference sequence). CDR3 length equals 12 residues. CDR3 region: CASSHSGNTIYF.

V gene TRBV7-2 combines with J gene TRBJ1-1; no DNA is available, so the TRBD1 call from TCRdb remains unchecked. Germline V lookup: CDR1 SGHTA, CDR2 FQGNSA. The CDR3 contains 15 residues. CDR3 residues: CASSLLAGGLTEAFF.

The chain employs TRBV28 and TRBJ2-3. The CDR3 extends over 13 amino acids. Germline-derived CDR1 and CDR2 are MDHEN and SYDVKM. The CDR3 sequence is CASTLLSTDTQYF.

The rearrangement uses TRBV12-3 or TRBV12-4 and TRBJ1-5; TCRdb's assignment of TRBD1 cannot be checked, as there is no DNA. CDR3 length equals 14 residues. CDR3 sequence: CASTNRPGDQPQHF.

The chain recombines TRBV5-1 with TRBJ2-3; the D gene TCRdb calls, TRBD2, cannot be checked with no DNA. Germline lookup yields CDR1 SGHRS and CDR2 YFSETQ. The CDR3 extends over 17 amino acids. CDR3 amino acids: CASSLAGWTSQGDTQYF.

V is TRBV7-9 and J is TRBJ1-6; TCRdb's D gene call, TRBD1, goes unchecked for lack of DNA. This CDR3 is 16 amino acids long. Germline V gives CDR1 SEHNR, CDR2 FQNEAQ (reference sequence). CDR3: CASSLGSGGKNSPLHF.

This chain uses TRBV7-2 with TRBJ1-1; TCRdb calls TRBD1, which cannot be checked without DNA. Germline V gene sequence: CDR1 SGHTA, CDR2 FQGNSA. CDR3 length: 17 amino acids. The CDR3 reads CASSLGADRGRLTEAFF.

The V and J genes are TRBV6-1 and TRBJ2-3; TCRdb reports TRBD1, a call that lacks DNA to check it against. The V gene's germline CDR1 is MNHNS and CDR2 SASEGT. The CDR3 totals 17 residues. The CDR3 is CASRGRWDRSSTDTQYF.

The V call is TRBV19, the J call TRBJ2-6; TCRdb outputs TRBD1, but without DNA this stays unchecked. Germline lookup yields CDR1 LNHDA and CDR2 SQIVND (reference sequence). This CDR3 has 17 residues. CDR3 sequence reads: CASSKGQGMSGANVLTF.

The chain joins TRBV4-3 to TRBJ1-4; lacking DNA, the TRBD1 call made by TCRdb goes unchecked. Germline V gene sequence: CDR1 LGHNA, CDR2 YSLEER. The length of the CDR3 is 17 residues. CDR3 loop: CASSHDDPGRLNEKLFF.